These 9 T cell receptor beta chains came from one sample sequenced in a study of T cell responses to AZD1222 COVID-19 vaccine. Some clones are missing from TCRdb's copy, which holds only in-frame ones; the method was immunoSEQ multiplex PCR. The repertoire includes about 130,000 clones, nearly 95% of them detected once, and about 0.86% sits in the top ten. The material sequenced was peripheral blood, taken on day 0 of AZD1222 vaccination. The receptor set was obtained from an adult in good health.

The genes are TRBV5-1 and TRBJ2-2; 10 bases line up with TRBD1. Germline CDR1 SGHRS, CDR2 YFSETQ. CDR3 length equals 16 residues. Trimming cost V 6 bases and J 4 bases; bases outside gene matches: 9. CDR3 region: CASTKGTGVSTGELFF. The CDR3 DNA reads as TGCGCCAGCACCAAGGGGACAGGGGTGTCCACCGGGGAGCTGTTTTTT.

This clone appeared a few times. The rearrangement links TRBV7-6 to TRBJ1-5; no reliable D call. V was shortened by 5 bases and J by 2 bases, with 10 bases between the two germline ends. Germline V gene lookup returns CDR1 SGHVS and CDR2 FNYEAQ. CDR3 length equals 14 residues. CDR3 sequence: CASSTGYGNQPQHF. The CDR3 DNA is TGTGCCAGCAGCACCGGGTACGGCAATCAGCCCCAGCATTTT. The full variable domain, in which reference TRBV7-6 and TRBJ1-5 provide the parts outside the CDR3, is GAGVSQSPRYKVTKRGQDVALRCDPISGHVSLYWYRQALGQGPEFLTYFNYEAQQDKSGLPNDRFSAERPEGSISTLTIQRTEQRDSAMYRCASSTGYGNQPQHFGDGTRLSIL.

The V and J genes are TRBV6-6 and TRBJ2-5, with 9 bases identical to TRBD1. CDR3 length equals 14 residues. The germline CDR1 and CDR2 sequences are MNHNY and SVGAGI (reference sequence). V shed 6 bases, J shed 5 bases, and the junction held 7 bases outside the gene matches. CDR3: CASSLQGARETQYF. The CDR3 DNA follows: TGTGCCAGCAGCCTACAGGGGGCTCGGGAGACCCAGTACTTC.

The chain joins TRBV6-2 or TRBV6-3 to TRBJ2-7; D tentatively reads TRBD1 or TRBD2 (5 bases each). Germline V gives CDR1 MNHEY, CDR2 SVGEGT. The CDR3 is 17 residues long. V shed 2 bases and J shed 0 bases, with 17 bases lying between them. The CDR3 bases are TGTGCCAGCAGTTACGACCGGGACGGAACTGCCTCCTACGAGCAGTACTTC. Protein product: CASSYDRDGTASYEQYF.

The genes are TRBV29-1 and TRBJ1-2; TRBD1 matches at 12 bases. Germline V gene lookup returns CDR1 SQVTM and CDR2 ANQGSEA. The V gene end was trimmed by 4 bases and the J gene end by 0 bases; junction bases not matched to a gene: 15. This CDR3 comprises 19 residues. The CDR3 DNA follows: TGCAGCGTTGCACTGCCCTTGGGGGACAGGGGGCCGACTAACTATGGCTACACCTTC. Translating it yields CSVALPLGDRGPTNYGYTF. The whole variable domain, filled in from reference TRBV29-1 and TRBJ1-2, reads SAVISQKPSRDICQRGTSLTIQCQVDSQVTMMFWYRQQPGQSLTLIATANQGSEATYESGFVIDKFPISRPNLTFSTLTVSNMSPEDSSIYLCSVALPLGDRGPTNYGYTFGSGTRLTVV.

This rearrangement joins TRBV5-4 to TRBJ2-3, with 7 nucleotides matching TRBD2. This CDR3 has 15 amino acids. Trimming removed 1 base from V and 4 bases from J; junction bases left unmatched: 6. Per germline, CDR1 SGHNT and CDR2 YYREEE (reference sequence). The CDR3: CASSLRGGGADTQYF. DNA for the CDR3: TGTGCCAGCAGCTTGCGCGGGGGAGGCGCAGATACGCAGTATTTT.

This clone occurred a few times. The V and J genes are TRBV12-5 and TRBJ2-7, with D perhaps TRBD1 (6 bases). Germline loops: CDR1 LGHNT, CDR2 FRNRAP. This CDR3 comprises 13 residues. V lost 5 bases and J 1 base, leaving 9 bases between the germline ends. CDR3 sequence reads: CASGKQGSYEQYF. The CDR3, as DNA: TGTGCTAGTGGTAAACAGGGATCCTACGAGCAGTACTTC.

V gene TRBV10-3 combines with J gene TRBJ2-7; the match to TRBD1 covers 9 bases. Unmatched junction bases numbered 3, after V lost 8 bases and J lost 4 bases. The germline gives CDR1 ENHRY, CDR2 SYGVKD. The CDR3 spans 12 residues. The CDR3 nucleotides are TGTGCCATCGGGGACAGGGAGTACGAGCAGTACTTC. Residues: CAIGDREYEQYF.

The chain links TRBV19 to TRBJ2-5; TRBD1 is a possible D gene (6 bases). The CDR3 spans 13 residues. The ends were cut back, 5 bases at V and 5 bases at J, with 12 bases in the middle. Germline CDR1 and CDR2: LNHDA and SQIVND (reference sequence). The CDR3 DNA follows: TGTGCCAGTAGTCCAGGGGTCTGGGAGACCCAGTACTTC. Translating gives CASSPGVWETQYF.